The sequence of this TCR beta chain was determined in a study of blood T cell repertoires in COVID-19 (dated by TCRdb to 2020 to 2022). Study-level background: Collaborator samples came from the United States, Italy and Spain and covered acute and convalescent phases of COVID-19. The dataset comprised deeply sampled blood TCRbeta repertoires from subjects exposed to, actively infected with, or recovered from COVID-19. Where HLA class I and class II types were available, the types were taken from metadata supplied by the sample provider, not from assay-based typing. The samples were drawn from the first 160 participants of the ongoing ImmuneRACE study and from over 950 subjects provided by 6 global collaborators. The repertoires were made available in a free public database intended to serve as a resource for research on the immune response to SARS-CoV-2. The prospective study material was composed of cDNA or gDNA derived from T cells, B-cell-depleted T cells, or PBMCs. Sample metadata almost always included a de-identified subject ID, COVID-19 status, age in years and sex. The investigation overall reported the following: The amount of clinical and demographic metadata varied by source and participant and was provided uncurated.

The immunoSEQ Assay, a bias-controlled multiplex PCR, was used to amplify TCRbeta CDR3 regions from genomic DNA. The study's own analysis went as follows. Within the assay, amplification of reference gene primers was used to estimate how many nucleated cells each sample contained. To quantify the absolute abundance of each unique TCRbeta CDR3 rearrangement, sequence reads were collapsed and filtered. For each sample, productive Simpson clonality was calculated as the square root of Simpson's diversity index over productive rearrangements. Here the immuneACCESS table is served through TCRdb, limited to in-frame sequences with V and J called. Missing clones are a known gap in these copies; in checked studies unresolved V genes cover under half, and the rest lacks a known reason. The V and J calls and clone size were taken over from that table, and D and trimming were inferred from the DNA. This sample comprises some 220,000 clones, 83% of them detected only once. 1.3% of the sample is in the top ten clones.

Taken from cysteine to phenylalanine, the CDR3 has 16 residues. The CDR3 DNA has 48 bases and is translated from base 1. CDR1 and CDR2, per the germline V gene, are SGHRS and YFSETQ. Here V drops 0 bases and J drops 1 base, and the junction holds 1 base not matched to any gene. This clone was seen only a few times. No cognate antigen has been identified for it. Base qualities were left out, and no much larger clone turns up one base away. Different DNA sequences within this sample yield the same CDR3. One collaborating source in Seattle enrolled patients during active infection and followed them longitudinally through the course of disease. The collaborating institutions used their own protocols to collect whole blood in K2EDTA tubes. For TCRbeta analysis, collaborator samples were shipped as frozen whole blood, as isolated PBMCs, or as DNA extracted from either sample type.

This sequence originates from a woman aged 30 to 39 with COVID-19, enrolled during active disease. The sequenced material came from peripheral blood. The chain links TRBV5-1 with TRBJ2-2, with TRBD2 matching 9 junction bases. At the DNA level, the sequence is TGCGCCAGCAGCTTGGCACTAGCGGGGAACACCGGGGAGCTGTTTTTT. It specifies CASSLALAGNTGELFF.